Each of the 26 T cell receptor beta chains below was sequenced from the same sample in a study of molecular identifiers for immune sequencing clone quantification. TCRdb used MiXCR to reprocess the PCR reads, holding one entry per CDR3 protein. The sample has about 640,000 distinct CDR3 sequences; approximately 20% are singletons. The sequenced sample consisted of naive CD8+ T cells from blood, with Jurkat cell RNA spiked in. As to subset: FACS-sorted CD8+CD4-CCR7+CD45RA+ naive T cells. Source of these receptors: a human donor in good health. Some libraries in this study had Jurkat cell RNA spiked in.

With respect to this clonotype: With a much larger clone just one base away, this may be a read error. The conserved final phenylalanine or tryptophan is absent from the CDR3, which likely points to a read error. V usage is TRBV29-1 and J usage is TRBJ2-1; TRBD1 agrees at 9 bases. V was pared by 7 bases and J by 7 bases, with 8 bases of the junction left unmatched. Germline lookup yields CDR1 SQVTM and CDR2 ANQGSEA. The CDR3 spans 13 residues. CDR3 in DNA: TGCAGCGCCCGGGACAGGGTTTCGAATGAGCAGTTCTCC. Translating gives CSARDRVSNEQFS.

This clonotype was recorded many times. DNA of the CDR3: TGCGCCAGCAGCCAAGAAGGCCCGAGCTCCTACAATGAGCAGTTCTTC. It translates to CASSQEGPSSYNEQFF. The V gene is TRBV4-3, the J gene TRBJ2-1; D is unclear. The CDR3 totals 16 residues. Germline V CDR1 and CDR2: LGHNA, YSLEER. V gave up 0 bases and J gave up 0 bases, with 9 bases separating them.

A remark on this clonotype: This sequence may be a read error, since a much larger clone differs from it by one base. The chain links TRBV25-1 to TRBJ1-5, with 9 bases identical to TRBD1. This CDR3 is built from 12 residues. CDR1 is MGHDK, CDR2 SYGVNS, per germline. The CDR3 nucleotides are TGTGCCAGCGGGACAGGGACTCAGCCCCAGCGTTTT. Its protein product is CASGTGTQPQRF. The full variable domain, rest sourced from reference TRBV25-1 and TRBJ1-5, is EADIYQTPRYLVIGTGKKITLECSQTMGHDKMYWYQQDPGMELHLIHYSYGVNSTEKGDLSSESTVSRIRTEHFPLTLESARPSHTSQYLCASGTGTQPQRFGDGTRLSIL.

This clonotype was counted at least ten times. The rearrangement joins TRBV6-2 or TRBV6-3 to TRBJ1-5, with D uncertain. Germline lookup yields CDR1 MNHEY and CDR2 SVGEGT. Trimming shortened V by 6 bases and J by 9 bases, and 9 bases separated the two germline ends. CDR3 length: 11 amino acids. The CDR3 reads CASSTLGPQHF. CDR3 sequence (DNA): TGTGCCAGCAGCACATTAGGGCCCCAGCATTTT.

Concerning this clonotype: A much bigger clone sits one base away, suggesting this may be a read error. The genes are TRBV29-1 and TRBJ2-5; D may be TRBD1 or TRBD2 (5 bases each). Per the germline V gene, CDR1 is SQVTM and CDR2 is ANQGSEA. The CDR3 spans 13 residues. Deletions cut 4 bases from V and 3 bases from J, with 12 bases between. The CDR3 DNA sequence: TGCAGCGTTGGACGGGGCTCCAAAGAGACCCAGTACTTC. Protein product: CSVGRGSKETQYF.

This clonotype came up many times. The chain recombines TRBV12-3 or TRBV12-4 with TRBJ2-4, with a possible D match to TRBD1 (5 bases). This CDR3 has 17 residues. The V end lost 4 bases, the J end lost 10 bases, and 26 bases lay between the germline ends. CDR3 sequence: CASSSFGSTGAPGIQYF. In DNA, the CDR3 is TGTGCCAGCAGTTCGTTTGGGTCCACTGGGGCGCCTGGGATTCAGTACTTC.

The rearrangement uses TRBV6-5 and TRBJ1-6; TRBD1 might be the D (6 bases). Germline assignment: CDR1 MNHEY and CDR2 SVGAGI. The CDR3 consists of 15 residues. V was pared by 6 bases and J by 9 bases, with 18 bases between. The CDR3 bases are TGTGCCAGCAGCCCCGGGTTAGGGGGGGGTTCACCCCTCCACTTT. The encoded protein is CASSPGLGGGSPLHF.

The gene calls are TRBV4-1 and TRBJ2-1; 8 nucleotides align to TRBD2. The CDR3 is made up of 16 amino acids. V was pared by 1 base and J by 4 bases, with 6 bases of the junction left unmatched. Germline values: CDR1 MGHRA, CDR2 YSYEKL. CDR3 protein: CASSQAPSGGYNEQFF. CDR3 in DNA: TGCGCCAGCAGCCAAGCTCCCAGCGGGGGATACAATGAGCAGTTCTTC.

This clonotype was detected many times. CDR3 sequence: CASSRELAYEQYF. The CDR3 DNA sequence: TGCGCCAGCAGCCGCGAGCTAGCCTACGAGCAGTACTTC. The rearrangement uses TRBV4-3 and TRBJ2-7; D uncertain. The CDR3 covers 13 residues. V lost 4 bases and J 2 bases, leaving 9 bases between the germline ends. Germline CDR1 reads LGHNA; CDR2 reads YSLEER.

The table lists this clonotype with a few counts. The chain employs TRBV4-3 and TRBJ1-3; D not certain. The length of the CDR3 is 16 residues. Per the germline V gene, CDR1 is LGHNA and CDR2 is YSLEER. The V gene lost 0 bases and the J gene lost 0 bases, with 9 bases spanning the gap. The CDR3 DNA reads TGCGCCAGCAGCCAAGACATGTTCACCTCTGGAAACACCATATATTTT. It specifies CASSQDMFTSGNTIYF.

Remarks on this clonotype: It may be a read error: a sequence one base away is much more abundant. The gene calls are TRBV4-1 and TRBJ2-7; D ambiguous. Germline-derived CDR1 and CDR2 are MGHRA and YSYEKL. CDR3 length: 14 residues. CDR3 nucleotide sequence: TGCGCCAGCAGCCAAGAACACACAATCTACGAGCGGTACTTC. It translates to CASSQEHTIYERYF.

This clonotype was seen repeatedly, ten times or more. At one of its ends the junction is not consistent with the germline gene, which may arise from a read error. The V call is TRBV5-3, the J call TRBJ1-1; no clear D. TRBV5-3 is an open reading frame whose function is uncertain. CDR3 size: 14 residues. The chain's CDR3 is CASSLRDLNTEAFF. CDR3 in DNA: TGTGCCAGCAGCTTGAGAGACCTGAACACTGAAGCTTTCTTT.

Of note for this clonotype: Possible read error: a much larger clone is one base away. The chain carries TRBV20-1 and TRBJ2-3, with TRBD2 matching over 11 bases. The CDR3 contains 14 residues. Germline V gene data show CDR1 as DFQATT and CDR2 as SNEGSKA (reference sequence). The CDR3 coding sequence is TGCAGTGCCGCGCTAGCGGGGGGCACAGGTACGCAGTATTTT. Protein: CSAALAGGTGTQYF.

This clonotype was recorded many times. CDR3 protein: CASSDLGGEQFF. The CDR3, as DNA: TGCGCCAGCAGTGACTTAGGAGGTGAGCAGTTCTTC. The chain employs TRBV10-1 and TRBJ2-1, with TRBD2 as a possible D gene (5 bases). The CDR3 is made up of 12 amino acids. CDR1 and CDR2 from the germline V gene are WNHNN and SYGVQD (reference sequence). V gave up 3 bases and J gave up 9 bases, with 9 bases separating them.

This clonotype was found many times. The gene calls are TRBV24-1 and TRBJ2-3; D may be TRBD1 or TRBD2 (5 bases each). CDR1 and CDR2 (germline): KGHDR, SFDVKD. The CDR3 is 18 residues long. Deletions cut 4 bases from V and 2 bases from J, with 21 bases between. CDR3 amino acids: CATSDPRLDRGDTDTQYF. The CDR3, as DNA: TGTGCCACCAGTGACCCCCGGCTCGACAGAGGGGACACAGATACGCAGTATTTT.

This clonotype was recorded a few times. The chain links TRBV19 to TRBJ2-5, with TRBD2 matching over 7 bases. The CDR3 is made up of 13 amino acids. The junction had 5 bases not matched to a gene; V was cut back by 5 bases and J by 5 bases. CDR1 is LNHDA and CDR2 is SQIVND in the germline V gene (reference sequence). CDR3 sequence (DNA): TGTGCCAGTAGTGCCACTAGCGTCGAGACCCAGTACTTC. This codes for CASSATSVETQYF.

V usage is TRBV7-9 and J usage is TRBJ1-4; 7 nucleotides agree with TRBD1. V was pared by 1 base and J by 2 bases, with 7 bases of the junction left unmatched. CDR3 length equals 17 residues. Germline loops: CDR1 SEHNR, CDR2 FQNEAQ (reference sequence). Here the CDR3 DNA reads TGTGCCAGCAGCTTAGAACGGCAGGGGGGGACTAATGAAAAACTGTTTTTT. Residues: CASSLERQGGTNEKLFF.

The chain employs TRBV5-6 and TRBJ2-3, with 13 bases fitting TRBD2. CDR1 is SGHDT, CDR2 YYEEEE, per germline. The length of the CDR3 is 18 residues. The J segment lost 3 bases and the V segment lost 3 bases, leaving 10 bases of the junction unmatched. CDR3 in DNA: TGTGCCAGCAGCTCGCCTATGCGACTAGCGGGGGGAACAGATACGCAGTATTTT. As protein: CASSSPMRLAGGTDTQYF.

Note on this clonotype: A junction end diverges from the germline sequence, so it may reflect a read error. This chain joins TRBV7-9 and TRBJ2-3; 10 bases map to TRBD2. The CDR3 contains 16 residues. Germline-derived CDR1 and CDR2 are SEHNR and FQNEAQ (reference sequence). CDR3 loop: CAGSPGVSGRTDTQYF. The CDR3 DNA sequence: TGTGCCGGCAGCCCCGGCGTTAGCGGGAGGACAGATACGCAGTATTTC.

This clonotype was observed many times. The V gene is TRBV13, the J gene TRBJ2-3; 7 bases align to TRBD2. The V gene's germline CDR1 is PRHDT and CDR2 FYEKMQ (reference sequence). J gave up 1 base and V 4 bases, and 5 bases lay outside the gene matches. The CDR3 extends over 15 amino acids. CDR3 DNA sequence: TGTGCCAGCAGCTGGGGGGAGGGAGGCACAGATACGCAGTATTTT. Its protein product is CASSWGEGGTDTQYF.

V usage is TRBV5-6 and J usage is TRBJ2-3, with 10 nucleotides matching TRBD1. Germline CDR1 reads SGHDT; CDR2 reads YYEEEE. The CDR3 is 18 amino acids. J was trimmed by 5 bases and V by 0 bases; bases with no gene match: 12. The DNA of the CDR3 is TGTGCCAGCAGCTTGGATTGGACAGGGGGAGCATTCAGAGATACGCAGTATTTT. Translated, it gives CASSLDWTGGAFRDTQYF. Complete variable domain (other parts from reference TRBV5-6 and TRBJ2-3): DAGVTQSPTHLIKTRGQQVTLRCSPKSGHDTVSWYQQALGQGPQFIFQYYEEEERQRGNFPDRFSGHQFPNYSSELNVNALLLGDSALYLCASSLDWTGGAFRDTQYFGPGTRLTVL.

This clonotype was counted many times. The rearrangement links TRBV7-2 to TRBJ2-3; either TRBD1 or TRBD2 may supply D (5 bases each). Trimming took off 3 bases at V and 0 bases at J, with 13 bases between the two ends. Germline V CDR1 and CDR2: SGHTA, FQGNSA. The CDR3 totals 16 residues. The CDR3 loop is CASSFPRDLSTDTQYF. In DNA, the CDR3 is TGTGCCAGCAGCTTCCCCAGGGACCTTAGCACAGATACGCAGTATTTT. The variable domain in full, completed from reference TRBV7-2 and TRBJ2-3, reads GAGVSQSPSNKVTEKGKDVELRCDPISGHTALYWYRQSLGQGLEFLIYFQGNSAPDKSGLPSDRFSAERTGGSVSTLTIQRTQQEDSAVYLCASSFPRDLSTDTQYFGPGTRLTVL.

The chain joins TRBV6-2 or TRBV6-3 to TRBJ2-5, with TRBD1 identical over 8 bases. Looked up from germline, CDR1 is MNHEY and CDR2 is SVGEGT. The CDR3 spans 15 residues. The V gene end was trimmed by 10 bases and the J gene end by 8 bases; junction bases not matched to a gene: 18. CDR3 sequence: CANSLSGQANPTQYF. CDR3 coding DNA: TGTGCCAACAGCCTCTCGGGACAGGCTAATCCTACCCAGTACTTC.

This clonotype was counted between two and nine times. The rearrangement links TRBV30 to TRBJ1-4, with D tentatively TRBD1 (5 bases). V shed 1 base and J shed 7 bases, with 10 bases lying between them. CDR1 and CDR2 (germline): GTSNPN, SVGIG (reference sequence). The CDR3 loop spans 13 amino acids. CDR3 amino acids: CAWSARGSEKLFF. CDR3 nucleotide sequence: TGTGCCTGGAGTGCGAGGGGAAGTGAAAAACTGTTTTTT.

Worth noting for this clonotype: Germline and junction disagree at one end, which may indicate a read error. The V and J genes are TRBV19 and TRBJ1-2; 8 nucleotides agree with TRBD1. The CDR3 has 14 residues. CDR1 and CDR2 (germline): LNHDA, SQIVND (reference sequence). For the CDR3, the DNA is TGTGCCAGTAGTCCCGGGACAGGCGCCTATGGCAACACCTTC. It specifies CASSPGTGAYGNTF.

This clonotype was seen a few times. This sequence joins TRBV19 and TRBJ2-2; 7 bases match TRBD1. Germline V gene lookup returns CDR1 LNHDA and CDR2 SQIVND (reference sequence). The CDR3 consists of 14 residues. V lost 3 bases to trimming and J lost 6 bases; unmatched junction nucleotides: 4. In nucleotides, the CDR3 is TGTGCCAGTAGTATTGGACAGGAGGCCGGGGAGCTGTTTTTT. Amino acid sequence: CASSIGQEAGELFF.